What follows describes a single T cell receptor (beta chain). Its antigen remains undetermined. No quality values exist for individual bases; no much larger clone is one base distant. The sample is drawn from a study of blood T cell repertoires in COVID-19 (dated by TCRdb to the early 2020s). Background on the whole study: Samples covering the acute and convalescent phases of COVID-19 were provided by collaborators in the United States, Italy and Spain. The material from the prospective study consisted of cDNA or gDNA derived from T cells, B-cell-depleted T cells, or PBMCs. The dataset comprised deeply sampled blood TCRbeta repertoires from subjects exposed to, actively infected with, or recovered from COVID-19. The repertoires were released in a freely available public database meant as a resource for research on the immune response to SARS-CoV-2. The samples were drawn from the first 160 participants of the ongoing ImmuneRACE study and from 1,200 or so subjects provided by 6 global collaborators. A de-identified subject ID, COVID-19 status, age in years and sex were almost always included in the sample metadata. Where available, HLA class I and class II types were obtained from metadata supplied by the sample provider rather than from assay-based typing. Beyond this particular receptor, the publication reports: The quantity of clinical and demographic metadata differed by source and by participant and was supplied without curation.

CDR1 and CDR2 are drawn from the germline V gene: SGHVS, FNYEAQ. Trimming costs V 6 bases and J 0 bases, and their ends lie 12 bases apart. Including the terminal cysteine and phenylalanine, the CDR3 comprises 16 residues. This entry keeps only the CDR3 DNA: 48 bases, framed from base 1. The immunoSEQ Assay, a bias-controlled multiplex PCR, was used to amplify TCRbeta CDR3 regions from genomic DNA. Per the source publication's procedure: Within the assay, amplification of reference gene primers was used to estimate how many nucleated cells each sample contained. Sequence reads were collapsed and filtered to measure the absolute abundance of every unique TCRbeta CDR3 rearrangement. For each sample, productive Simpson clonality was calculated as the square root of Simpson's diversity index over productive rearrangements. As stored in TCRdb, this immuneACCESS dataset retains in-frame rearrangements with V and J assigned. A fraction of the clones does not appear; measured against another copy, unresolved V genes explain less than half of the discrepancy, and the remainder lacks a known reason. D and trimming were read from the DNA, whereas the V and J calls and clone size are those reported in that table. For this sample the table gives 200,000 to 250,000 clones, of which about 90% were detected only once. Less than 8% of the sample comes from the top ten.

Collaborating institutions collected whole blood in K2EDTA tubes following their own protocols. For TCRbeta analysis, collaborator samples were shipped as frozen whole blood, as isolated PBMCs, or as DNA extracted from either sample type. The chain was built from TRBV7-6 and TRBJ1-6, with no confident D gene call. The receptor's source is a man in his sixties with acute or convalescent COVID-19. Sequencing was done on a sample of peripheral blood. The DNA is as follows: TGTGCCAGCAGTCCTACACGGAGCTCCTATAATTCACCCCTCCACTTT. This encodes CASSPTRSSYNSPLHF. When the CDR3 is completed using the reference TRBV7-6 and TRBJ1-6 genes on either side, the full variable domain is GAGVSQSPRYKVTKRGQDVALRCDPISGHVSLYWYRQALGQGPEFLTYFNYEAQQDKSGLPNDRFSAERPEGSISTLTIQRTEQRDSAMYRCASSPTRSSYNSPLHFGNGTRLTVT.